The next 17 T cell receptor beta chains were all read from a single sample in a study of blood T cell repertoires in COVID-19. The assay was immunoSEQ multiplex PCR, and TCRdb's table has in-frame clones only and misses some. This sample carries under 140,000 clones, roughly 80% of them seen once, and the ten largest clones take approximately 15%. Sequencing was carried out using peripheral blood. Receptor source: a woman aged 55-70 years with acute or convalescent COVID-19.

CDR3 in DNA: TGTGCCAGTAGTATGACTTATTCACCCCTCCACTTT. Translation gives CASSMTYSPLHF. This rearrangement joins TRBV19 to TRBJ1-6; D not resolved. There are 12 residues in the CDR3. Trimming removed 3 bases at V and 8 bases at J, with 5 bases between. In germline, CDR1 is LNHDA, CDR2 SQIVND (reference sequence).

In DNA form, the CDR3 reads TGTGCCAGCAGCCCAGGCGGGGGGGCCTATATTGAGCAGTTCTTC. Translated: CASSPGGGAYIEQFF. V and J are TRBV3-1 (or the pseudogene TRBV3-2) and TRBJ2-1; TRBD2 matches 9 bases. The CDR3 is 15 amino acids. The trim removed 4 bases at V and 9 bases at J, leaving 10 bases unmatched. Germline-derived CDR1 and CDR2 are LGHDT and YNNKEL (reference sequence).

This clone appeared a few times. The J gene is TRBJ2-1, the V gene TRBV6-2 or TRBV6-3; the match to TRBD1 covers 8 bases. V lost 4 bases to trimming and J lost 3 bases; unmatched junction nucleotides: 8. The CDR3 covers 16 residues. Germline CDR1 and CDR2: MNHEY and SVGEGT. CDR3 coding DNA: TGTGCCAGCAGTTCGTCCATGGACAGGGACTACAATGAGCAGTTCTTC. It translates to CASSSSMDRDYNEQFF.

The chain combines TRBV4-1 with TRBJ1-4, with D unresolved. The germline V gene has CDR1 MGHRA and CDR2 YSYEKL. The ends were cut back, 2 bases at V and 4 bases at J, with 14 bases in the middle. The CDR3 is made up of 16 amino acids. CDR3 amino acids: CASSQPLWTGNEKLFF. The CDR3 DNA reads as TGCGCCAGCAGCCAACCCCTTTGGACTGGTAATGAAAAACTGTTTTTT.

This chain connects TRBV18 to TRBJ1-4, with unresolved D. V was cut by 2 bases and J by 8 bases, with 6 bases left in between. CDR3 length equals 12 residues. Per germline, CDR1 KGHSH and CDR2 LQKENI. The CDR3 DNA is TGTGCCAGCTCACCAAGGGAGGAAAAACTGTTTTTT. This gives the protein CASSPREEKLFF.

This clone was seen a handful of times. V and J are TRBV7-2 and TRBJ2-5; TRBD2 matches 8 bases. The CDR3 has 13 residues. CDR1 SGHTA and CDR2 FQGNSA come from the germline V gene. The J segment lost 8 bases and the V segment lost 5 bases, leaving 7 bases of the junction unmatched. CDR3 protein: CASSARGGPTQYF. DNA of the CDR3: TGTGCCAGCAGCGCCCGGGGGGGCCCTACCCAGTACTTC. Drawing the rest from reference TRBV7-2 and TRBJ2-5, the complete variable domain is GAGVSQSPSNKVTEKGKDVELRCDPISGHTALYWYRQSLGQGLEFLIYFQGNSAPDKSGLPSDRFSAERTGGSVSTLTIQRTQQEDSAVYLCASSARGGPTQYFGPGTRLLVL.

The V and J genes are TRBV19 and TRBJ1-4; 7 bases align to TRBD1. The CDR3 contains 14 residues. Trimming cost V 9 bases and J 3 bases; bases outside gene matches: 7. The germline V gene has CDR1 LNHDA and CDR2 SQIVND (reference sequence). The CDR3 region has the DNA TGTGCCAGCAACAGGGGCCGGGCTAATGAAAAACTGTTTTTT. Its translation: CASNRGRANEKLFF.

The table lists this clone with a count of one. The chain employs TRBV5-6 and TRBJ2-3; no clear D gene. Germline V gene sequence: CDR1 SGHDT, CDR2 YYEEEE. Trimming removed 4 bases at V and 6 bases at J, with 12 bases between. CDR3 length equals 13 residues. This chain's CDR3 is CASSALTTDTQYF. The DNA of the CDR3 is TGTGCCAGCAGCGCTCTCACTACCGATACGCAGTATTTT.

The chain is built from TRBV6-5 and TRBJ2-3, with TRBD1 matching 7 bases. Germline V gene lookup returns CDR1 MNHEY and CDR2 SVGAGI. Trimming at V came to 7 bases and at J to 2 bases, leaving 6 bases not matched to a gene. CDR3 length: 14 amino acids. CDR3 amino acids: CASTGTVPTDTQYF. The CDR3 DNA reads TGTGCCAGCACCGGGACAGTTCCCACAGATACGCAGTATTTT.

The rearrangement uses TRBV19 and TRBJ2-1; 12 bases fit TRBD2. Looked up from germline, CDR1 is LNHDA and CDR2 is SQIVND (reference sequence). V dropped 5 bases and J dropped 7; count of bases not matched to a gene: 9. This CDR3 contains 16 residues. The CDR3 spells CASSPGLAGLLNEQFF. CDR3 nucleotides: TGTGCCAGTAGTCCTGGACTAGCGGGGCTTTTAAATGAGCAGTTCTTC.

The sample holds one count of this clone. This chain joins TRBV7-2 and TRBJ2-3, with TRBD1 matching 8 bases. V lost 3 bases, J lost 6 bases, and 8 bases stayed unmatched. The CDR3 is 15 amino acids. Germline CDR1 and CDR2: SGHTA and FQGNSA. Here the CDR3 DNA reads TGTGCCAGCAGCTTTGGCCAGGGGGCATACGATACGCAGTATTTT. Residues: CASSFGQGAYDTQYF.

V and J are TRBV30 and TRBJ1-4; 7 nucleotides match TRBD1. In germline, CDR1 is GTSNPN, CDR2 SVGIG (reference sequence). The CDR3 has 15 residues. Trimming at V came to 4 bases and at J to 7 bases, leaving 12 bases not matched to a gene. CDR3 coding DNA: TGTGCCTGGACTGAAACAGGGGCAATAGGTGAAAAACTGTTTTTT. Amino acid sequence: CAWTETGAIGEKLFF. Full variable domain (outside the CDR3, taken from reference TRBV30 and TRBJ1-4): SQTIHQWPATLVQPVGSPLSLECTVEGTSNPNLYWYRQAAGRGLQLLFYSVGIGQISSEVPQNLSASRPQDRQFILSSKKLLLSDSGFYLCAWTETGAIGEKLFFGSGTQLSVL.

J is TRBJ2-5 and V is TRBV28; TRBD1 aligns across 7 bases. The germline gives CDR1 MDHEN, CDR2 SYDVKM. This CDR3 spans 14 amino acids. With 4 bases clipped from V and 3 bases from J, the junction kept 5 bases outside the gene matches. This CDR3 reads CASSYQGDKETQYF. The CDR3 DNA reads TGTGCCAGCAGTTACCAGGGGGACAAAGAGACCCAGTACTTC.

The chain carries TRBV5-1 and TRBJ1-5; D perhaps matches TRBD1 (6 bases). This CDR3 region has 14 residues. The germline gives CDR1 SGHRS, CDR2 YFSETQ. V was trimmed by 1 base and J by 7 bases, leaving 12 bases between them. In DNA, the CDR3 is TGCGCCAGCAGCTTGACAGGGTCAGGGCAGCCCCAGCATTTT. Residues: CASSLTGSGQPQHF.

The chain joins TRBV6-5 to TRBJ1-5; no reliable D call. Germline V gene lookup returns CDR1 MNHEY and CDR2 SVGAGI. Trimming cost V 8 bases and J 2 bases, with 16 bases left between them. The CDR3 runs to 15 residues. For the CDR3, the DNA is TGTGCCAGCGGGAGGGCCTCCCCTGGCAATCAGCCCCAGCATTTT. Protein product: CASGRASPGNQPQHF.

The V call is TRBV19, the J call TRBJ2-1, with TRBD2 identical over 9 bases. Germline V gene lookup returns CDR1 LNHDA and CDR2 SQIVND (reference sequence). CDR3 length equals 16 residues. V dropped 5 bases and J dropped 4; count of bases not matched to a gene: 9. The CDR3 nucleotides are TGTGCCAGTAGTGTGGTTGGCGGGGGGGCTTACAATGAGCAGTTCTTC. The encoded protein is CASSVVGGGAYNEQFF.

This clone has just one count. V usage is TRBV6-5 and J usage is TRBJ2-7, with D hard to call. Germline values: CDR1 MNHEY, CDR2 SVGAGI. The CDR3 runs 13 residues. With 2 bases removed from V and 6 bases from J, the gap between germline ends came to 11 bases. As DNA, the CDR3 is TGTGCCAGCAGTTACGGTCTAACTTCCGAGCAGTACTTC. Amino acid sequence: CASSYGLTSEQYF.